Presented here are 11 T cell receptor beta chains from one specimen sequenced in a study of T cell responses to AZD1222 COVID-19 vaccine. Generated by immunoSEQ multiplex PCR, the TCRdb table keeps only in-frame clones and is missing some. The table records fewer than 200,000 clones, approximately 86% of them present only once. The material sequenced was peripheral blood, taken on day 0 of AZD1222 vaccination. The receptors shown here come from an adult in good health.

The rearrangement links TRBV3-1 (or the pseudogene TRBV3-2) to TRBJ2-1, with 9 bases aligning to TRBD2. The V segment lost 7 bases and the J segment 8 bases; nucleotides outside the gene matches: 6. The length of the CDR3 is 13 residues. Germline assignment: CDR1 LGHDT and CDR2 YNNKEL (reference sequence). For the CDR3, the DNA is TGTGCCAGCAAGGGCGGGGGGGTGGATGAGCAGTTCTTC. Protein product: CASKGGGVDEQFF.

V is TRBV9 and J is TRBJ2-1; D is ambiguous. Trimming pared 4 bases from V and 1 base from J, leaving 9 bases between. CDR1 is SGDLS and CDR2 is YYNGEE in the germline V gene. The CDR3 totals 14 residues. CDR3 nucleotide sequence: TGTGCCAGCAGCTATAGAGAATCCTACAATGAGCAGTTCTTC. This translates into CASSYRESYNEQFF.

This rearrangement joins TRBV7-3 to TRBJ1-5; D remains unclear. CDR1 is SGHTA and CDR2 is FQGTGA in the germline V gene. Trimming took off 1 base at V and 2 bases at J, with 6 bases between the two ends. The CDR3 runs 14 residues. DNA of the CDR3: TGTGCCAGCAGCTTAATGGGAGGCAATCAGCCCCAGCATTTT. Amino acids: CASSLMGGNQPQHF.

This chain connects TRBV7-2 to TRBJ2-3; 7 positions agree with TRBD2. Germline V CDR1 and CDR2: SGHTA, FQGNSA. J gave up 3 bases and V 3 bases, and 12 bases lay outside the gene matches. This CDR3 region has 17 residues. CDR3 sequence (DNA): TGTGCCAGCAGCTTCCCCTTGGGGGGGGGTAAGACAGATACGCAGTATTTT. It specifies CASSFPLGGGKTDTQYF.

This chain joins TRBV7-2 and TRBJ1-2; the D is unclear. Germline V gene lookup returns CDR1 SGHTA and CDR2 FQGNSA. CDR3 length equals 16 residues. V was clipped by 5 bases and J by 0 bases, with 16 bases between them. The CDR3 DNA reads TGTGCCAGCAGCCCAGTTCGTTGGGAAGCTAACTATGGCTACACCTTC. Translation: CASSPVRWEANYGYTF.

This chain joins TRBV7-9 and TRBJ1-6; maybe TRBD1 (6 bases). This CDR3 contains 12 residues. Germline V gives CDR1 SEHNR, CDR2 FQNEAQ (reference sequence). Trimming shortened V by 9 bases and J by 7 bases, and 10 bases separated the two germline ends. CDR3 in DNA: TGTGCCAGTACGACAGGCAATTCACCCCTCCACTTT. Its protein is CASTTGNSPLHF. Full variable domain (remainder filled in from reference TRBV7-9 and TRBJ1-6): DTGVSQNPRHKITKRGQNVTFRCDPISEHNRLYWYRQTLGQGPEFLTYFQNEAQLEKSRLLSDRFSAERPKGSFSTLEIQRTEQGDSAMYLCASTTGNSPLHFGNGTRLTVT.

CDR3 nucleotide sequence: TGTGCCAGCAGTTCCAGAAGGGGGGAAAGGGCTTTCTTT. Translating gives CASSSRRGERAFF. The genes are TRBV6-5 and TRBJ1-1, with D tentatively TRBD1 (6 bases). Germline V gene lookup returns CDR1 MNHEY and CDR2 SVGAGI. This CDR3 spans 13 amino acids. Trimming cost V 4 bases and J 11 bases, with 17 bases left between them.

The chain joins TRBV19 to TRBJ1-4, with a tentative D call TRBD1 (6 bases). The CDR3 is 13 residues long. V gave up 5 bases and J gave up 8 bases, with 12 bases separating them. Germline loops: CDR1 LNHDA, CDR2 SQIVND (reference sequence). CDR3 sequence (DNA): TGTGCCAGTAGTTTACAGGGTTCGGAAAAACTGTTTTTT. This gives the protein CASSLQGSEKLFF.

The gene calls are TRBV7-3 and TRBJ2-1; D may be TRBD1 (7 bases). With 4 bases removed from V and 0 bases from J, the gap between germline ends came to 16 bases. This CDR3 contains 17 residues. Germline V gives CDR1 SGHTA, CDR2 FQGTGA. This CDR3 reads CASSSPEEGASYNEQFF. As DNA, the CDR3 is TGTGCCAGCAGCTCACCCGAGGAGGGGGCCTCCTACAATGAGCAGTTCTTC.

This clone was found a few times. The J gene is TRBJ2-4, the V gene TRBV30; maybe TRBD2 (5 bases). Trimming removed 5 bases from V and 0 bases from J, with 14 bases in between. Germline values: CDR1 GTSNPN, CDR2 SVGIG (reference sequence). The CDR3 covers 15 residues. The CDR3 DNA is TGTGCCTGGGAGACGGGCGGGTTAGCCAAAAACATTCAGTACTTC. Its protein product is CAWETGGLAKNIQYF.

This chain connects TRBV4-1 to TRBJ1-1, with D tentatively TRBD1 (5 bases). V shed 3 bases and J shed 4 bases, with 9 bases lying between them. This CDR3 contains 13 residues. CDR1 MGHRA and CDR2 YSYEKL come from the germline V gene. CDR3 sequence: CASSQNGGTEAFF. The DNA for the CDR3 is TGCGCCAGCAGCCAGAACGGGGGCACTGAAGCTTTCTTT.